This record concerns one TCR beta chain sequence. From germline, CDR1 is MNHEY and CDR2 SVGEGT. Unmatched junction bases numbered 8, after V lost 2 bases and J lost 6 bases. This CDR3 is 16 amino acids long. Original processing methods: Amplification with reference gene primers provided the estimates of nucleated cell counts. Measured with immunoSEQ multiplex PCR; TCRdb has only the in-frame clones, and not every one. Clonal size and the V and J genes are those of that table, whereas D and trimming came from the DNA. The profile shows tens of thousands of clones, about nine tenths of them singletons. The sample comes from a study of blood T cell repertoires in COVID-19. About the research overall: PBMCs, B-cell-depleted T cells, or T cells provided the cDNA or gDNA that made up the material.

The rearrangement joins TRBV6-2 or TRBV6-3 to TRBJ2-1, with 9 bases matching TRBD1. This receptor was taken from a woman of 80 years or more with acute or convalescent COVID-19. Sequenced input: peripheral blood. The CDR3 here is CASSYGRGTGLNEQFF. The CDR3 region has the DNA TGTGCCAGCAGTTACGGGAGGGGGACAGGGCTCAATGAGCAGTTCTTC.